This TCR beta chain was found in a study of blood T cell repertoires in COVID-19. Study processing details: Estimates of nucleated cell counts were drawn from the amplification of reference gene primers. Sequencing was performed with immunoSEQ multiplex PCR; in TCRdb, only in-frame clones are kept and a portion is missing. V and J calls and clone size are given by that table; D and trimming were obtained from the DNA. Of 250,000 or so clones in the sample, 70% to 85% are singletons; the top ten hold around 2.4%. CDR1 and CDR2 (germline): SGHAT, FQNNGV. V was cut by 0 bases and J by 4 bases, with 9 bases left in between. The CDR3 is made up of 14 amino acids.

The source of this sequence is a man aged 35-49 years who had recovered from COVID-19. The V and J genes are TRBV11-2 and TRBJ1-2; D is uncertain. What was sequenced was peripheral blood. The CDR3 region is CASSLDTESYGYTF. CDR3 in DNA: TGTGCCAGCAGCTTAGATACCGAGAGCTATGGCTACACCTTC.